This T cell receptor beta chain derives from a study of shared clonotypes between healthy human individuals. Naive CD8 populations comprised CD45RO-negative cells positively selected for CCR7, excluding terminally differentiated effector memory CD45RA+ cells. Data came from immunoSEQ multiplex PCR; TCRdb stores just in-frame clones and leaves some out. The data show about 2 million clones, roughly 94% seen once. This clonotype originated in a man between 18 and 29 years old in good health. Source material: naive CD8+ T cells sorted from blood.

CDR3 loop: CASSPDDELIMSNQPQHF. CDR3 DNA sequence: TGTGCCAGCAGTCCTGACGACGAGCTAATTATGAGCAATCAGCCCCAGCATTTT. The J gene is TRBJ1-5, the V gene TRBV5-5, with unresolved D. Germline V gene sequence: CDR1 SGHKS, CDR2 YYEKEE (reference sequence). Trimming took off 5 bases at V and 1 base at J, with 22 bases between the two ends. The CDR3 consists of 18 residues. The complete variable domain, with remaining parts taken from reference TRBV5-5 and TRBJ1-5, reads DAGVTQSPTHLIKTRGQQVTLRCSPISGHKSVSWYQQVLGQGPQFIFQYYEKEERGRGNFPDRFSARQFPNYSSELNVNALLLGDSALYLCASSPDDELIMSNQPQHFGDGTRLSIL.